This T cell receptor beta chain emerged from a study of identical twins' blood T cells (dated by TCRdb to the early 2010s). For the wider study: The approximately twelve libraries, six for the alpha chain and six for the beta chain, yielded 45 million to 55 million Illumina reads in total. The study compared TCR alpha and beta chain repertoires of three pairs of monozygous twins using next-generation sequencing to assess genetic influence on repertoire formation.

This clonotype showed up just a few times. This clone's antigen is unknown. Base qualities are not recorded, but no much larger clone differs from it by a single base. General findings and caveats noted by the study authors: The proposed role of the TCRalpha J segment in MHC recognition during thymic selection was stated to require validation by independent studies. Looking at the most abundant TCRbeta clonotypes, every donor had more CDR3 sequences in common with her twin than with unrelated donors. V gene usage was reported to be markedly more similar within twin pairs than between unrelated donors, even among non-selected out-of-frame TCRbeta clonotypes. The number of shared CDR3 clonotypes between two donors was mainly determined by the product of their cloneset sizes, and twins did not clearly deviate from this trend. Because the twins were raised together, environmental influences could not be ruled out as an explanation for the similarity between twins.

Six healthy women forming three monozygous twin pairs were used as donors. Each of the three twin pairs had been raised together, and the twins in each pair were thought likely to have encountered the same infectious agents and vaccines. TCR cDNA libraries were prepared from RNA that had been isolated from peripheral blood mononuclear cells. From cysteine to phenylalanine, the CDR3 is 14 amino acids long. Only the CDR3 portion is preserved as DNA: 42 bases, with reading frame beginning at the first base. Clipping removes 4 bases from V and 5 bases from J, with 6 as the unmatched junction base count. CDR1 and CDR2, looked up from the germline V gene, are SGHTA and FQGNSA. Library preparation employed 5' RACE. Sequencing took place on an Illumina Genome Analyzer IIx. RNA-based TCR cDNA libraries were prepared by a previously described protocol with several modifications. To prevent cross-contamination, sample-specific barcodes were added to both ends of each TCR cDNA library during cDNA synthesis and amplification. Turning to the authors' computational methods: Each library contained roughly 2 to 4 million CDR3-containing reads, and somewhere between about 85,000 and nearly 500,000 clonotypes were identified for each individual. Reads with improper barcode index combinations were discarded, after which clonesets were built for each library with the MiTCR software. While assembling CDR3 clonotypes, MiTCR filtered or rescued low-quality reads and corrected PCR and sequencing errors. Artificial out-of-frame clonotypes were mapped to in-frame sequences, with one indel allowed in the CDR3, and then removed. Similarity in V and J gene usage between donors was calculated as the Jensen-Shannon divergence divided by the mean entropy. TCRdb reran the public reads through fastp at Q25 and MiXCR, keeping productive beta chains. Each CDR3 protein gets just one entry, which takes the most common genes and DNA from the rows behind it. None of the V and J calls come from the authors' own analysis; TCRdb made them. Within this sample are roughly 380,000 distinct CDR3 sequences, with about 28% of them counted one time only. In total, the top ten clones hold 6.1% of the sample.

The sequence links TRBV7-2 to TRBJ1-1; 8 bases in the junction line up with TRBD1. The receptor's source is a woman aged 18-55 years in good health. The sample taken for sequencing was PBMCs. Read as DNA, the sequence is TGTGCCAGCAGCTCAATTACAGGGGGAACTGAAGCTTTCTTT. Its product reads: CASSSITGGTEAFF.